This T cell receptor beta chain was found in a study of blood T cell repertoires in COVID-19. In the study overall: COVID-19 samples from acute and convalescent phases originated in the United States, Italy and Spain. In each case, the material was cDNA or gDNA derived from T cells, B-cell-depleted T cells, or PBMCs.

Per the authors' pipeline: The authors estimated nucleated cell counts from reference gene primer amplification. This table comes from immunoSEQ multiplex PCR, and its TCRdb copy is limited to in-frame clones, with some not included. The V and J calls and clone size were taken over from that table, and D and trimming were inferred from the DNA. This sample has under 250,000 clones; around 84% occur once, and the top ten carry roughly 1.4%. This clone was counted at least ten times. This clonotype originated in a woman in her thirties or forties who had recovered from COVID-19. Source material: peripheral blood.

The CDR3 coding sequence is TGCGCCAGCAGCCCGTTGTCCCCGGGGAAGGAAACTGAAGCTTTCTTT. Translation: CASSPLSPGKETEAFF. J is TRBJ1-1 and V is TRBV4-1; D unclear. Trimming took off 4 bases at V and 5 bases at J, with 20 bases between the two ends. The CDR3 covers 16 residues. Germline CDR1 MGHRA, CDR2 YSYEKL.